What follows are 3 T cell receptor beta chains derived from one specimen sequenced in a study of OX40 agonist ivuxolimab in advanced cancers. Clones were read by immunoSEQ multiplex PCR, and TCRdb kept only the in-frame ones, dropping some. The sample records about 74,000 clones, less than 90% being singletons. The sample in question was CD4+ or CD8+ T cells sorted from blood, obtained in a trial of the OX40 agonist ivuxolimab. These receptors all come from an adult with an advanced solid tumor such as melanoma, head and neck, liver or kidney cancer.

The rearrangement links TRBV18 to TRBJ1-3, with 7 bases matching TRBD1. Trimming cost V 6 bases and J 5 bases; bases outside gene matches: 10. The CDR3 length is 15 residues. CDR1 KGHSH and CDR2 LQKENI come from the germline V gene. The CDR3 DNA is TGTGCCAGCTCGCCCGACGGGACAGTTAGAAACACCATATATTTT. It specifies CASSPDGTVRNTIYF.

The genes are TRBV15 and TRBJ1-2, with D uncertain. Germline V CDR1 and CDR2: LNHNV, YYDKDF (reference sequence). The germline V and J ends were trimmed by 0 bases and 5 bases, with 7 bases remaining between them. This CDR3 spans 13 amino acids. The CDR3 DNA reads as TGTGCCACCAGCAGAGATCGCCCTTATGGCTACACCTTC. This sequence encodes CATSRDRPYGYTF.

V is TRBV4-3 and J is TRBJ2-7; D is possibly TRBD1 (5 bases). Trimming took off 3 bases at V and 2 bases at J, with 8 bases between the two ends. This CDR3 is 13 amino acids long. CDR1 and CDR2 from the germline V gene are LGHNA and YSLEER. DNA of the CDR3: TGCGCCAGCAGCCATGACAGAGCCTACGAGCAGTACTTC. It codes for CASSHDRAYEQYF.